Presented here are 3 T cell receptor beta chains from one specimen sequenced in a study of technical replicates of blood from a few donors. The method was immunoSEQ multiplex PCR; TCRdb's version includes in-frame clones alone and lacks a portion of them. Altogether about 98,000 clones are present, around 95% being singletons, with the ten largest covering over 0.2%. Sequencing was carried out using T cells isolated from PBMCs. The receptors originated from a human donor in good health.

The gene calls are TRBV11-3 and TRBJ1-1; no firm D call. The germline V gene encodes CDR1 SGHNT and CDR2 YENEEA. V was cut by 1 base and J by 2 bases, with 11 bases left in between. The CDR3 spans 15 residues. CDR3 sequence: CASSLGRQRNTEAFF. CDR3 nucleotides: TGTGCCAGCAGCTTAGGCAGACAAAGAAACACTGAAGCTTTCTTT.

The V gene is TRBV18, the J gene TRBJ2-3; TRBD1 might be the D (6 bases). The V end lost 2 bases, the J end lost 5 bases, and 17 bases lay between the germline ends. The germline gives CDR1 KGHSH, CDR2 LQKENI. The CDR3 sequence is 16 residues long. The CDR3 coding sequence is TGTGCCAGCTCACCATTAAAACAGGGTATTGAAGATACGCAGTATTTT. Translated: CASSPLKQGIEDTQYF.

J is TRBJ2-2 and V is TRBV9, with 13 bases aligning to TRBD2. V trimming: 0 bases; J trimming: 6 bases; junction bases outside the gene matches: 8. Looked up from germline, CDR1 is SGDLS and CDR2 is YYNGEE. The CDR3 contains 18 residues. CDR3 protein: CASSVVSGLAGVAGELFF. The CDR3 DNA reads as TGTGCCAGCAGCGTAGTATCCGGACTAGCGGGAGTCGCCGGGGAGCTGTTTTTT.